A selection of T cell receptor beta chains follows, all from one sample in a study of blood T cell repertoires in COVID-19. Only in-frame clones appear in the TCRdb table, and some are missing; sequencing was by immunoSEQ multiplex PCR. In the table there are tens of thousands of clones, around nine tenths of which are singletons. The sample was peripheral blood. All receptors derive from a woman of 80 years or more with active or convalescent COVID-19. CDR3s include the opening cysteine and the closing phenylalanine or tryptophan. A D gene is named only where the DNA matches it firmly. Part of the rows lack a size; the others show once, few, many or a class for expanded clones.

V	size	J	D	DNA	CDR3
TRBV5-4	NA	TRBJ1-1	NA	TGTGCCAGCAGCTTGGATACAGGGAACACTGAAGCTTTCTTT	CASSLDTGNTEAFF
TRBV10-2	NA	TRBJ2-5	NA	TGCGCCAGCAGTGAGTATACACAAGAGACCCAGTACTTC	CASSEYTQETQYF
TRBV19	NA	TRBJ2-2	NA	TGTGCCAGTAGTATCGTTCAGGGTGCCGGGGAGCTGTTTTTT	CASSIVQGAGELFF
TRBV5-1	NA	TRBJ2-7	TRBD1	TGCGCCAGCAGCCCGATACAGGGGGCGGGCGAGCAGTACTTC	CASSPIQGAGEQYF
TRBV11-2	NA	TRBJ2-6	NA	TGTGCCAGCAGCACTTACCGGTCGGGCTCTGGGGCCAACGTCCTGACTTTC	CASSTYRSGSGANVLTF
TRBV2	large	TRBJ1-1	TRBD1	TGTGCCAGAGGGGGCACAGAAGCTTTCTTT	CARGGTEAFF
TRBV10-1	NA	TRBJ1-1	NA	TGCGCCAGCAGTGAGACGACAGCCCTGAACACTGAAGCTTTCTTT	CASSETTALNTEAFF
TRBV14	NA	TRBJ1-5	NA	TGTGCCAGCAGCCAAGGGGGGCATCAGCCCCAGCATTTT	CASSQGGHQPQHF
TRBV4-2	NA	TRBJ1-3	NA	TGTGCCAGCAGCCAAGACCCAGGAGGCCCCTCTGGAAACACCATATATTTT	CASSQDPGGPSGNTIYF
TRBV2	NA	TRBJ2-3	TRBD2	TGTGCCAGCAGTGTAGGGACTAGCGTCGATACGCAGTATTTT	CASSVGTSVDTQYF
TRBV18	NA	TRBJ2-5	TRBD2	TGTGCCAGCTCACCGTCGCGGCCCAGCGGGGATCAAGAGACCCAGTACTTC	CASSPSRPSGDQETQYF
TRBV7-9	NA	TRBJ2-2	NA	TGTGCCAGCAGCCCGCGGGACACCGGGGAGCTGTTTTTT	CASSPRDTGELFF
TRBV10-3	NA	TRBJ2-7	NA	TGTGCCATCAGTGAGTCAATAGGGGCCTACGAGCAGTACTTC	CAISESIGAYEQYF
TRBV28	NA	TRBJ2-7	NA	TGTGCCAGCAGCCCGGGACAACGCTACGAGCAGTACTTC	CASSPGQRYEQYF
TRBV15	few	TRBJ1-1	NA	TGTGCCACCAGTGAGGGAGCTCCTGAAGCTTTCTTT	CATSEGAPEAFF
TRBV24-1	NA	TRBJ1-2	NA	TGTGCCACCAGTGACGACCCCCGACAGAAAAACCCCACGTATGGCTACACCTTC	CATSDDPRQKNPTYGYTF
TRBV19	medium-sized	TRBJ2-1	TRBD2	TGTGCCAGTCACCTAGCGGGGAAATACAATGAGCAGTTCTTC	CASHLAGKYNEQFF
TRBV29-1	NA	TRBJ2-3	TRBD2	TGCAGCGTCTTTGGCGGGGGGGCTTCGGATACGCAGTATTTT	CSVFGGGASDTQYF
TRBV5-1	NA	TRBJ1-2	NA	TGCGCCAGCAGCTTGGTTCCGGACTATGGCTACACCTTC	CASSLVPDYGYTF
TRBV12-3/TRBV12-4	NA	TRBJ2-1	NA	TGTGCCAGCAGTCCCCGGGATGAGCAGTTCTTC	CASSPRDEQFF
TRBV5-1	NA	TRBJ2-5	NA	TGCGCCAGCAGCTTGTTGGGGGGAGCAGAGACCCAGTACTTC	CASSLLGGAETQYF
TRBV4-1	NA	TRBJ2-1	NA	TGCGCCAGCAGCCCCGCCGGTTGGAATGAGCAGTTCTTC	CASSPAGWNEQFF
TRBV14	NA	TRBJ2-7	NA	TGTGCCAGCAGCCAAACAGGGAAGGGCCTTCCCTACGAGCAGTACTTC	CASSQTGKGLPYEQYF